This paragraph covers one T cell receptor (beta chain) sequence. This specimen comes from a study of shared clonotypes between healthy human individuals. Cells designated naive CD8 were CD45RO-negative and were positively selected for CCR7, with terminally differentiated effector memory CD45RA+ cells excluded. Trimming removed 4 bases at V and 5 bases at J, with 9 bases between. Per the germline V gene, CDR1 is SEHNR and CDR2 is FQNEAQ (reference sequence). The length of the CDR3 is 12 residues. The material for each subset, its genomic DNA, was split evenly across several immunoSEQ plates. Some clones are missing from TCRdb's copy, which holds only in-frame ones; the method was immunoSEQ multiplex PCR. The sample shows about 2.2 million clones, about 93% of them seen only once.

This rearrangement joins TRBV7-9 to TRBJ2-7, with D unclear. Sequences were obtained from naive CD8+ T cells from PBMCs. The sequence was collected from a young man in good health. Some clones in this sample may be carry-over from other donors' samples. CDR3 coding DNA: TGTGCCAGCAGCTCCCACTTGCACGAGCAGTACTTC. Translated: CASSSHLHEQYF.